This T cell receptor (beta chain) comes out of a study of blood T cell repertoires in COVID-19. As for the study in general: Material from acute and convalescent COVID-19 was sourced from the United States, Italy and Spain. PBMCs, B-cell-depleted T cells, or T cells were the source of the cDNA or gDNA that made up the material.

In the original processing: Amplification of reference gene primers provided the estimated nucleated cell counts. Data came from immunoSEQ multiplex PCR; TCRdb stores just in-frame clones and leaves some out. The V and J calls and the clone size are those of that table, but D and trimming were determined from the DNA. The table has 350,000 to 450,000 clones, about 85% seen once. With 5 bases clipped from V and 3 bases from J, the junction kept 9 bases outside the gene matches. Germline assignment: CDR1 GTSNPN and CDR2 SVGIG (reference sequence). CDR3 length equals 15 residues. This TCR was recovered from a woman aged 18-29 years with acute or convalescent COVID-19. The rearrangement links TRBV30 to TRBJ2-2; 7 bases match TRBD1. The sample taken for sequencing was peripheral blood. This CDR3 is CAWGETGWDTGELFF. The DNA for the CDR3 is TGTGCCTGGGGAGAGACAGGGTGGGACACCGGGGAGCTGTTTTTT.